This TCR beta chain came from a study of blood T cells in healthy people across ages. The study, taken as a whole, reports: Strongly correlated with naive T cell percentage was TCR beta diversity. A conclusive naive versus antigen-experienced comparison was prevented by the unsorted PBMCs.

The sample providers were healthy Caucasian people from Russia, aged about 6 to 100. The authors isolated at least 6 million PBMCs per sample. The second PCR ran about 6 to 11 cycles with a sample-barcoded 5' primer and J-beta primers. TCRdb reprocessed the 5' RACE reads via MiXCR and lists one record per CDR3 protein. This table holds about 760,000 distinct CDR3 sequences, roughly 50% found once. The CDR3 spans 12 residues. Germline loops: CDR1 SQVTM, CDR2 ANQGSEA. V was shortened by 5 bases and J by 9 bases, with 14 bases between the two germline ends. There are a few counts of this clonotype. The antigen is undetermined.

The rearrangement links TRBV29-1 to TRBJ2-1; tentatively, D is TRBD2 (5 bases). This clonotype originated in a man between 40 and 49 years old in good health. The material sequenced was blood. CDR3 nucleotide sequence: TGCAGCGTTAGAGAATATGGGAGTGAGCAGTTCTTC. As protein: CSVREYGSEQFF.